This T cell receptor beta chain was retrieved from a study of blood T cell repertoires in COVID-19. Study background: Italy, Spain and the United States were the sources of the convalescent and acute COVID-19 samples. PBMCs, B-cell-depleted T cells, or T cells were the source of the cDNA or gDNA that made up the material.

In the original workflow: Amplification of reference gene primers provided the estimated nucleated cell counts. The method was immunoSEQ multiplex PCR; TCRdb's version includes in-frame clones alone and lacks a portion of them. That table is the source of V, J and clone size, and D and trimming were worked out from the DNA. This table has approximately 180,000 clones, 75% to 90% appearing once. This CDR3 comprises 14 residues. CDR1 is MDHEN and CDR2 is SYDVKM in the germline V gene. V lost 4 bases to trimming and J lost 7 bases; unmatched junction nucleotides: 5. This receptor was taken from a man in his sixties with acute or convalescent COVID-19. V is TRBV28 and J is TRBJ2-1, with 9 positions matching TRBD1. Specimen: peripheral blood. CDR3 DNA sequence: TGTGCCAGCAGTTCCCAGGGACAGGGAAATGAGCAGTTCTTC. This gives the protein CASSSQGQGNEQFF.